This TCR beta chain was identified during a study of blood T cells in healthy people across ages. Study conclusions and caveats: While age rose, TCR beta diversity per million T cells dropped in a roughly linear way. Investigators viewed diversity estimates from one million T cells as underestimates, the study reported.

This CDR3 is 14 amino acids long. J lost 7 bases, V lost 3 bases, and 5 bases had no gene match. CDR1 is LGHDT, CDR2 YNNKEL, per germline (reference sequence). As to this clonotype: Its antigen is unidentified.

Each donor supplied roughly 9.2 milliliters of peripheral blood. The second PCR ran roughly 6 to 11 cycles with a sample-barcoded 5' primer and J-beta primers. Tags on each cDNA molecule came from a template-switch adaptor with 12 random nucleotides. TCRdb re-called the 5' RACE reads with MiXCR, one entry per CDR3 protein. The table includes 2 million or so distinct CDR3 sequences, about 50% detected once. The gene calls are TRBV3-1 and TRBJ2-7, with 11 bases matching TRBD1. The source material was blood. This clonotype originated in a woman aged 40 to 50 in good health. CDR3 sequence reads: CASSHGQGAREQYF. CDR3 bases: TGTGCCAGCAGCCACGGACAGGGGGCGCGGGAGCAGTACTTC.